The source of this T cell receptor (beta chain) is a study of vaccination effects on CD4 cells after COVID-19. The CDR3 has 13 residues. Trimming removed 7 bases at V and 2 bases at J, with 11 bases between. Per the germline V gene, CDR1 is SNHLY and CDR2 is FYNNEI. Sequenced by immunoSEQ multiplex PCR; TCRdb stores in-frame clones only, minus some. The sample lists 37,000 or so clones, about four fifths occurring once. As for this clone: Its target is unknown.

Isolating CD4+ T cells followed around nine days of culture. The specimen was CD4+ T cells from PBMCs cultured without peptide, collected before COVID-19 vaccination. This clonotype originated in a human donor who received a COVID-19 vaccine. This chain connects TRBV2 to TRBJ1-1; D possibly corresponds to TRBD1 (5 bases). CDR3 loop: CASTLGHNTEAFF. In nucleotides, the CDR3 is TGTGCCAGCACTCTGGGGCACAACACTGAAGCTTTCTTT.